This T cell receptor beta chain was recorded in a study of T cells in Graves' hyperthyroidism and ophthalmopathy. On the study more broadly: Peripheral blood was acquired at first diagnosis, ahead of any therapy whatsoever.

Researchers took RNA transcripts and amplified the TCR beta CDR3 regions from them. Carried out on the TCR CDR3, a first-round RT-PCR used the HTBI primer set. TCRdb reprocessed the multiplex PCR reads via MiXCR and lists one record per CDR3 protein. The data contain about 600,000 distinct CDR3 sequences, roughly 15% of them singletons. This clonotype was detected ten times or more. Antigen specificity is unknown. Whole-study results and caveats: The blood repertoire included most of the expanded thyroid clonotypes above 0.001.

Germline trimming cut 0 bases from V and 8 bases from J; bases unmatched to any gene: 6. This CDR3 spans 16 amino acids. Germline V gene sequence: CDR1 DFQATT, CDR2 SNEGSKA (reference sequence). This clonotype originated in a woman aged 45-59 years with Graves' ophthalmopathy. The sample taken for sequencing was blood. The chain joins TRBV20-1 to TRBJ2-1, with 14 bases that match TRBD2. CDR3 amino acids: CSARDSGTSGSYEQFF. In DNA form, the CDR3 reads TGCAGTGCTAGAGACTCCGGGACTAGCGGGAGCTATGAGCAGTTCTTC.